This entry lists 20 T cell receptor beta chains sequenced from one sample in a study of T cells in Graves' hyperthyroidism and ophthalmopathy. RNA transcripts yielded amplified TCR beta CDR3 regions. When the TCR CDR3 underwent first-round RT-PCR, the HTBI primer set was used. TCRdb used MiXCR to reprocess the multiplex PCR reads, holding one entry per CDR3 protein. In the table there are about 480,000 distinct CDR3 sequences, around 15% of which are singletons. The source material was blood. The receptors come from a woman aged 18-29 years with Graves' hyperthyroidism.

This clonotype was counted many times. The chain has TRBV12-3 or TRBV12-4 and TRBJ1-2; a possible D gene is TRBD1 (5 bases). This CDR3 region has 12 residues. V was trimmed by 3 bases and J by 7 bases, leaving 9 bases between them. As DNA, the CDR3 is TGTGCCAGCAGTTTGGGGGATACTGGCTACACCTTC. Encoded protein: CASSLGDTGYTF.

The gene calls are TRBV2 and TRBJ1-1; D ambiguous. From germline, CDR1 is SNHLY and CDR2 FYNNEI. V was shortened by 8 bases and J by 1 base, with 8 bases between the two germline ends. This CDR3 has 12 residues. Written as DNA, the CDR3 is TGTGCCAGCGGATCGAAGAACACTGAAGCTTTCTTT. This sequence encodes CASGSKNTEAFF.

V usage is TRBV7-9 and J usage is TRBJ2-7; the match to TRBD2 covers 10 bases. Germline V gene lookup returns CDR1 SEHNR and CDR2 FQNEAQ (reference sequence). CDR3 length: 17 amino acids. With V trimmed by 5 bases and J by 1 base, 11 bases remained unmatched. The CDR3 spells CASSRGPLAGVSYEQYF. The CDR3 DNA reads as TGTGCCAGCAGCCGGGGTCCTCTAGCGGGAGTTTCCTACGAGCAGTACTTC.

In its sample, this clonotype was seen many times. The rearrangement links TRBV6-1 to TRBJ2-7; 10 bases line up with TRBD1. The CDR3 is made up of 14 amino acids. Germline V CDR1 and CDR2: MNHNS, SASEGT. V lost 6 bases to trimming and J lost 6 bases; unmatched junction nucleotides: 8. The CDR3 loop reads CASRVPGQGPEQYF. For the CDR3, the DNA is TGTGCCAGCAGGGTTCCGGGACAGGGGCCCGAGCAGTACTTC.

This clonotype was observed many times. This chain connects TRBV27 to TRBJ2-1, with D possibly being TRBD2 (6 bases). The CDR3 totals 20 residues. Trimming took 5 bases from V and 0 from J, leaving 26 bases between them. Germline loops: CDR1 MNHEY, CDR2 SMNVEV (reference sequence). The CDR3 region is CASSVFGPAGPRSSYNEQFF. The DNA for the CDR3 is TGTGCCAGCAGTGTTTTTGGGCCGGCGGGACCCCGCAGCTCCTACAATGAGCAGTTCTTC.

This clonotype was counted between two and nine times. This sequence joins TRBV11-1 and TRBJ1-5; D gene unclear. The CDR3 has 14 amino acids. Germline CDR1 SGHAT, CDR2 FQDESV (reference sequence). The V end lost 3 bases, the J end lost 5 bases, and 11 bases lay between the germline ends. This CDR3 is CASSLGTTYQPQHF. DNA of the CDR3: TGTGCCAGCAGCTTGGGTACAACCTATCAGCCCCAGCATTTT.

This clonotype has at least ten counts. The chain joins TRBV12-3 or TRBV12-4 to TRBJ1-2; D remains ambiguous. This CDR3 has 15 residues. The V end lost 6 bases, the J end lost 0 bases, and 14 bases lay between the germline ends. The DNA of the CDR3 is TGTGCCAGCAGCCCCGGTGGACCTCCTAACTATGGCTACACCTTC. Protein: CASSPGGPPNYGYTF.

This clonotype was seen ten or more times. This chain uses TRBV29-1 with TRBJ2-5; D tentatively fits TRBD1 or TRBD2 (5 bases each). The CDR3 length is 11 residues. Trimming removed 4 bases from V and 4 bases from J, with 7 bases in between. Germline V lookup: CDR1 SQVTM, CDR2 ANQGSEA. The DNA of the CDR3 is TGCAGCGTTGGAGGGGTAGAGACCCAGTACTTC. Amino acids: CSVGGVETQYF.

This clonotype was counted only a few times. Given a much more abundant clone one base away, this may be a read error. The CDR3 DNA follows: TGTGCCTGGAGTGTACAGGGTCACGAGCAGTACTTC. It codes for CAWSVQGHEQYF. The V call is TRBV30, the J call TRBJ2-7; a possible D gene is TRBD1 (6 bases). V lost 0 bases and J 5 bases, leaving 8 bases between the germline ends. The V gene's germline CDR1 is GTSNPN and CDR2 SVGIG (reference sequence). The CDR3 sequence is 12 residues long.

Many counts were recorded for this clonotype. The rearrangement links TRBV6-1 to TRBJ1-2, with 9 bases identical to TRBD1. V was clipped by 5 bases and J by 6 bases; unmatched bases: 19. This CDR3 comprises 18 residues. Germline V gene sequence: CDR1 MNHNS, CDR2 SASEGT. The CDR3 coding sequence is TGTGCCAGCAGTTTAGGGCCTTCCGGGACAGGGTTTAGCGATGGCTACACCTTC. It specifies CASSLGPSGTGFSDGYTF.

This clonotype was counted a few times. This chain connects TRBV5-1 to TRBJ1-3, with a weak D call TRBD1 (5 bases). This CDR3 comprises 15 residues. V gave up 0 bases and J gave up 4 bases, with 11 bases separating them. CDR1 is SGHRS and CDR2 is YFSETQ in the germline V gene. CDR3 DNA sequence: TGCGCCAGCAGCTTGGAGGGGAGAGCAGGAAACACCATATATTTT. Its protein product is CASSLEGRAGNTIYF.

The chain joins TRBV10-1 to TRBJ1-3; D ambiguous. Trimming pared 3 bases from V and 0 bases from J, leaving 9 bases between. The CDR3 spans 15 residues. Germline V gene lookup returns CDR1 WNHNN and CDR2 SYGVQD (reference sequence). The CDR3 sequence: CASSDGVRSGNTIYF. CDR3 bases: TGCGCCAGCAGTGATGGGGTCCGCTCTGGAAACACCATATATTTT.

This clonotype was counted a few times. The rearrangement uses TRBV3-1 and TRBJ2-6; either TRBD1 or TRBD2 may supply D (5 bases each). Germline V gives CDR1 LGHDT, CDR2 YNNKEL (reference sequence). The CDR3 has 18 amino acids. V lost 5 bases and J lost 0, with 17 bases in between. CDR3 DNA sequence: TGTGCCAGCAGCTCCCAGCTGGGGGTGAGCTCTGGGGCCAACGTCCTGACTTTC. Amino acids: CASSSQLGVSSGANVLTF.

This clonotype showed up many times. The CDR3: CASSPRAEGTVGHEQYV. In DNA form, the CDR3 reads TGTGCCAGCAGCCCCCGTGCCGAAGGGACAGTTGGCCACGAGCAGTACGTC. The V and J genes are TRBV14 and TRBJ2-7; 7 bases line up with TRBD1. The J segment lost 5 bases and the V segment lost 4 bases, leaving 17 bases of the junction unmatched. This CDR3 is 17 amino acids long. The V gene's germline CDR1 is SGHDN and CDR2 FVKESK.

This clonotype was seen repeatedly, ten times or more. V and J are TRBV7-9 and TRBJ2-7; D may be TRBD1 (6 bases). Germline CDR1 is SEHNR and CDR2 is FQNEAQ (reference sequence). The V gene lost 0 bases and the J gene lost 3 bases, with 18 bases spanning the gap. The CDR3 runs to 17 residues. CDR3 protein: CASSLAGAGRIDYEQYF. The CDR3 bases are TGTGCCAGCAGCTTAGCGGGGGCAGGTCGAATAGACTACGAGCAGTACTTC. Filled out from reference TRBV7-9 and TRBJ2-7, the complete variable domain reads DTGVSQNPRHKITKRGQNVTFRCDPISEHNRLYWYRQTLGQGPEFLTYFQNEAQLEKSRLLSDRFSAERPKGSFSTLEIQRTEQGDSAMYLCASSLAGAGRIDYEQYFGPGTRLTVT.

The sample holds many counts of this clonotype. The chain has TRBV7-2 and TRBJ2-2; a possible D gene is TRBD2 (5 bases). The germline CDR1 and CDR2 sequences are SGHTA and FQGNSA. The CDR3 extends over 16 amino acids. V lost 3 bases and J 1 base, leaving 12 bases between the germline ends. In DNA form, the CDR3 reads TGTGCCAGCAGCTTTGTTGCCGGGATGAACACCGGGGAGCTGTTTTTT. This translates into CASSFVAGMNTGELFF.

In DNA, the CDR3 is TGTGCCAGTAGTATAGCGGGAGGGTACTACAATGAGCAGTTCTTC. This encodes CASSIAGGYYNEQFF. This rearrangement joins TRBV19 to TRBJ2-1; TRBD2 matches 8 bases. Trimming removed 1 base from V and 3 bases from J; junction bases left unmatched: 2. Germline CDR1 LNHDA, CDR2 SQIVND (reference sequence). This CDR3 is 15 amino acids long.

This clonotype was recorded many times. In nucleotides, the CDR3 is TGTGCCAGTACAGGAGTTGATAACACTGAAGCTTTCTTT. Translating gives CASTGVDNTEAFF. The chain uses TRBV7-9 and TRBJ1-1, with a weak D call TRBD1 (5 bases). Germline CDR1 and CDR2: SEHNR and FQNEAQ (reference sequence). V lost 9 bases, J lost 2 bases, and 13 bases lay in between. The CDR3 spans 13 residues.

The table lists this clonotype with many counts. The chain has TRBV29-1 and TRBJ2-2; TRBD2 matches at 13 bases. Trimming took 6 bases from V and 6 from J; bases not matched to a gene: 10. The CDR3 has 16 residues. Germline V gene sequence: CDR1 SQVTM, CDR2 ANQGSEA. This CDR3 reads CSVMGLAGKIAGELFF. The DNA of the CDR3 is TGCAGCGTCATGGGACTAGCGGGAAAAATCGCCGGGGAGCTGTTTTTT.

This clonotype has a count of ten or more. The chain employs TRBV3-1 and TRBJ2-3, with D uncertain. Germline CDR1 and CDR2: LGHDT and YNNKEL (reference sequence). Trimming cost V 6 bases and J 0 bases, with 7 bases left between them. The CDR3 contains 13 residues. The chain's CDR3 is CASRTLSTDTQYF. As DNA, the CDR3 is TGTGCCAGCAGGACCCTGAGCACAGATACGCAGTATTTT.